The 19 T cell receptor beta chains in this list originate from one sample, sequenced in a study of T cells in Graves' hyperthyroidism and ophthalmopathy. RNA transcripts were the template for amplifying TCR beta CDR3 regions. A set of HTBI primers served as the primers for a first-round RT-PCR of the TCR CDR3. TCRdb recomputed calls from the multiplex PCR reads with MiXCR, one row per CDR3 protein. This sample has 350,000 to 450,000 distinct CDR3 sequences, with over 11% found just once. The sequenced material came from blood. The receptors derive from a middle-aged man with Graves' ophthalmopathy.

This clonotype occurred many times. This chain uses TRBV6-1 with TRBJ2-2, with TRBD1 matching 7 bases. This CDR3 contains 14 residues. CDR1 is MNHNS, CDR2 SASEGT, per germline. Losses at the gene ends were 7 bases for V and 3 bases for J; bases not matched to a gene: 5. The CDR3 nucleotides are TGTGCCAGCAACAGGGGCCTTGACACCGGGGAGCTGTTTTTT. It specifies CASNRGLDTGELFF.

This chain connects TRBV7-9 to TRBJ2-7; the D gene is possibly TRBD1 (5 bases). The length of the CDR3 is 15 residues. Per the germline V gene, CDR1 is SEHNR and CDR2 is FQNEAQ (reference sequence). V was clipped by 0 bases and J by 2 bases, with 11 bases between them. The CDR3 region has the DNA TGTGCCAGCAGCTTAGCTGAGACAGCCACCTACGAGCAGTACTTC. This codes for CASSLAETATYEQYF.

This clonotype was seen at least ten times. V usage is TRBV30 and J usage is TRBJ2-1; 10 bases line up with TRBD2. Germline CDR1 is GTSNPN and CDR2 is SVGIG (reference sequence). The CDR3 is 14 residues long. V was clipped by 4 bases and J by 4 bases; unmatched bases: 4. The CDR3 protein is CAWTSGSGYNEQFF. CDR3 nucleotide sequence: TGTGCCTGGACTAGCGGGAGTGGTTACAATGAGCAGTTCTTC.

This clonotype showed up many times. The chain links TRBV5-8 to TRBJ2-5; 10 positions agree with TRBD2. This CDR3 has 16 residues. Trimming at V came to 3 bases and at J to 5 bases, leaving 10 bases not matched to a gene. Germline V gene data show CDR1 as SGHTS and CDR2 as YDEGEE. This CDR3 reads CASSSQAGGPGETQYF. CDR3 DNA: TGTGCCAGCAGCTCTCAAGCGGGAGGGCCAGGGGAGACCCAGTACTTC.

The rearrangement links TRBV20-1 to TRBJ2-3; TRBD2 agrees at 10 bases. CDR1 and CDR2 from the germline V gene are DFQATT and SNEGSKA (reference sequence). The CDR3 extends over 15 amino acids. With 0 bases clipped from V and 6 bases from J, the junction kept 6 bases outside the gene matches. The CDR3 loop is CSARDGLAGVDTQYF. The CDR3 DNA follows: TGCAGTGCTAGAGATGGCCTAGCGGGAGTGGATACGCAGTATTTT.

The table lists this clonotype with many counts. The J gene is TRBJ2-7, the V gene TRBV12-3 or TRBV12-4, with 15 positions matching TRBD2. V was pared by 4 bases and J by 4 bases, with 8 bases of the junction left unmatched. The CDR3 runs 17 residues. The CDR3 DNA follows: TGTGCCAGCAGTTCAAGGACTAGCGGGAGGGGTTTTTACGAGCAGTACTTC. Translated: CASSSRTSGRGFYEQYF.

This clonotype was seen a handful of times. This CDR3 is CASSTLGQGAGTQYF. The DNA of the CDR3 is TGTGCCAGCAGTACCCTGGGACAGGGGGCCGGGACCCAGTACTTC. This chain joins TRBV12-3 or TRBV12-4 and TRBJ2-5, with 12 bases that match TRBD1. The junction had 8 bases not matched to a gene; V was cut back by 5 bases and J by 7 bases. The CDR3 has 15 residues.

CDR3 in amino acids: CSGSAGTANSPLHF. CDR3 in DNA: TGCAGTGGGTCAGCCGGGACAGCGAATTCACCCCTCCACTTT. The chain links TRBV20-1 to TRBJ1-6, with 7 bases that match TRBD1. The V and J ends lost 7 bases and 7 bases, in that order; junction bases with no gene match: 10. CDR1 and CDR2 from the germline V gene are DFQATT and SNEGSKA (reference sequence). This CDR3 contains 14 residues.

This clonotype was counted many times. The V call is TRBV3-1, the J call TRBJ2-1, with TRBD2 as a possible D gene (7 bases). The CDR3 covers 16 residues. V was pared by 1 base and J by 5 bases, with 15 bases between. Germline V gene sequence: CDR1 LGHDT, CDR2 YNNKEL (reference sequence). As DNA, the CDR3 is TGTGCCAGCAGCCAAGTAACGGGGAGGGGGAACAATGAGCAGTTCTTC. It codes for CASSQVTGRGNNEQFF.

In this sample, this clonotype turned up many times. The chain links TRBV20-1 to TRBJ2-7, with D unresolved. Germline lookup yields CDR1 DFQATT and CDR2 SNEGSKA (reference sequence). Trimming shortened V by 6 bases and J by 2 bases, and 23 bases separated the two germline ends. This CDR3 contains 16 residues. CDR3 sequence: CSAQAPSGSSAYEQYF. The CDR3 nucleotides are TGCAGTGCCCAAGCCCCCTCGGGCTCTTCCGCCTACGAGCAGTACTTC.

This clonotype was observed at least ten times. This sequence joins TRBV12-3 or TRBV12-4 and TRBJ2-5; 7 bases align to TRBD1. This CDR3 has 16 residues. Unmatched junction bases numbered 6, after V lost 1 base and J lost 1 base. This chain's CDR3 is CASSLEGALVQETQYF. The CDR3 DNA reads as TGTGCCAGCAGTTTAGAGGGGGCCTTGGTCCAAGAGACCCAGTACTTC.

This clonotype was counted ten times or more. The chain's CDR3 is CASSQGVEAFF. The CDR3 DNA reads TGTGCCAGCAGCCAGGGGGTTGAAGCTTTCTTT. V usage is TRBV3-1 and J usage is TRBJ1-1; TRBD1 might be the D (5 bases). Germline values: CDR1 LGHDT, CDR2 YNNKEL (reference sequence). Trimming took off 3 bases at V and 7 bases at J, with 6 bases between the two ends. The CDR3 spans 11 residues.

This clonotype was detected ten times or more. This chain links TRBV3-1 with TRBJ2-2; 7 bases match TRBD2. The V and J ends lost 2 bases and 4 bases, in that order; junction bases with no gene match: 4. CDR1 and CDR2 from the germline V gene are LGHDT and YNNKEL (reference sequence). The CDR3 has 15 residues. The CDR3 loop reads CASSQRGSSTGELFF. The CDR3 nucleotides are TGTGCCAGCAGCCAACGCGGGAGTTCCACCGGGGAGCTGTTTTTT. Supplemented by reference TRBV3-1 and TRBJ2-2, the full variable domain reads DTAVSQTPKYLVTQMGNDKSIKCEQNLGHDTMYWYKQDSKKFLKIMFSYNNKELIINETVPNRFSPKSPDKAHLNLHINSLELGDSAVYFCASSQRGSSTGELFFGEGSRLTVL.

This clonotype was detected only a few times. The gene calls are TRBV13 and TRBJ2-7; D is ambiguous. Germline V gene data show CDR1 as PRHDT and CDR2 as FYEKMQ (reference sequence). Between the trimmed V and J ends, which lost 4 bases and 8 bases, there was a span of 12 bases. The CDR3 is made up of 12 amino acids. DNA of the CDR3: TGTGCCAGCAGCTCAACGGAGAATCAGCAGTACTTC. It yields the protein CASSSTENQQYF.

There are a few counts of this clonotype. The chain carries TRBV7-9 and TRBJ2-4; D may be TRBD2 (5 bases). This CDR3 is built from 14 residues. Germline lookup yields CDR1 SEHNR and CDR2 FQNEAQ (reference sequence). The V gene lost 3 bases and the J gene lost 5 bases, with 11 bases spanning the gap. The CDR3 here is CASSFGKQENIQYF. The CDR3 nucleotides are TGTGCCAGCAGCTTCGGGAAGCAGGAAAACATTCAGTACTTC.

This clonotype was detected ten times or more. The chain joins TRBV12-3 or TRBV12-4 to TRBJ2-2; D is perhaps TRBD2 (6 bases). Trimming removed 3 bases at V and 4 bases at J, with 15 bases between. The CDR3 spans 16 residues. DNA for the CDR3: TGTGCCAGCAGTTTCTCTCAGACTAGTGTCACCGGGGAGCTGTTTTTT. Amino acid sequence: CASSFSQTSVTGELFF.

This clonotype was observed at least ten times. The chain couples TRBV6-1 to TRBJ1-1; D gene ambiguous. In germline, CDR1 is MNHNS, CDR2 SASEGT. The CDR3 is 12 residues long. V was cut by 7 bases and J by 1 base, with 7 bases left in between. CDR3 sequence reads: CASTRTNTEAFF. CDR3 DNA sequence: TGTGCCAGCACCCGGACGAACACTGAAGCTTTCTTT.

To note about this clonotype: A read error may explain this, as a much larger clone is one base away. The CDR3 carries no conserved terminal phenylalanine or tryptophan, so it likely arises from a read error. V gene TRBV12-3 or TRBV12-4 combines with J gene TRBJ1-1; no firm D call. Trimming pared 0 bases from V and 1 base from J, leaving 3 bases between. The CDR3 runs to 13 residues. CDR3 sequence: CASSLAENTEAFY. The DNA of the CDR3 is TGTGCCAGCAGTTTAGCGGAGAACACTGAAGCTTTCTAT.

This clonotype was detected many times. The chain couples TRBV18 to TRBJ1-1; D may be TRBD1 (6 bases). CDR3 length equals 16 residues. V was trimmed by 4 bases and J by 0 bases, leaving 15 bases between them. Germline CDR1 KGHSH, CDR2 LQKENI. The CDR3 bases are TGTGCCAGCTCACGCTACAGGGTTGGGATGAACACTGAAGCTTTCTTT. This encodes CASSRYRVGMNTEAFF.